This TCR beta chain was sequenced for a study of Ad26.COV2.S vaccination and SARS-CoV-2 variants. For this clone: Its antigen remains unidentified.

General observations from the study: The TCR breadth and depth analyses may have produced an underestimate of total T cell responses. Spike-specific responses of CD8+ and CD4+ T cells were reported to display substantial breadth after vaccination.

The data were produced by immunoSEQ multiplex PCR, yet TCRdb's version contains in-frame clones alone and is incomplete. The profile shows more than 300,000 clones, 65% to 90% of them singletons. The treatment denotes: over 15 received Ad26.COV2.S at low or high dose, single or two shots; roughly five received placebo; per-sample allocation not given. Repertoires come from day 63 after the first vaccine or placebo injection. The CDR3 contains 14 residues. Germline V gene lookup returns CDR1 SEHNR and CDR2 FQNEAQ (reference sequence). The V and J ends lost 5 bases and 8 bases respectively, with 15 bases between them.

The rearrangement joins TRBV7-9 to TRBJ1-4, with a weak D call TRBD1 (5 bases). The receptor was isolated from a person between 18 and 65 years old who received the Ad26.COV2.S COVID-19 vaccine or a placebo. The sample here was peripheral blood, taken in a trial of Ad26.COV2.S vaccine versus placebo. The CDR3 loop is CASSVGQAGEKLFF. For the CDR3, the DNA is TGTGCCAGCAGCGTGGGGCAGGCCGGCGAAAAACTGTTTTTT. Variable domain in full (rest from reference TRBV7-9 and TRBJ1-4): DTGVSQNPRHKITKRGQNVTFRCDPISEHNRLYWYRQTLGQGPEFLTYFQNEAQLEKSRLLSDRFSAERPKGSFSTLEIQRTEQGDSAMYLCASSVGQAGEKLFFGSGTQLSVL.